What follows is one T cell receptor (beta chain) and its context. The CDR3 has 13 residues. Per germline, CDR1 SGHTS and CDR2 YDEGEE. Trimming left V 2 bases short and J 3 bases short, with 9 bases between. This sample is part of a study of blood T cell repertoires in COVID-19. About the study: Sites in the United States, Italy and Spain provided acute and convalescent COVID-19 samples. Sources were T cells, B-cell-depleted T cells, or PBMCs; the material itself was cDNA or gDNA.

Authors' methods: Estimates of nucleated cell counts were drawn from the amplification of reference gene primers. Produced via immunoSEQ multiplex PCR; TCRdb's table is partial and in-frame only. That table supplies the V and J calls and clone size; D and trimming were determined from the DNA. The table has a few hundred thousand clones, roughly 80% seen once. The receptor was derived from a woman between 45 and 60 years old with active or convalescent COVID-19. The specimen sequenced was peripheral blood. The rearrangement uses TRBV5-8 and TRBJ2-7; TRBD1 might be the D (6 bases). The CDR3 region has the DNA TGTGCCAGCAGCTTACACAGGGACTACGAGCAGTACTTC. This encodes CASSLHRDYEQYF. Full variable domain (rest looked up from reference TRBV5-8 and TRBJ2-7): EAGVTQSPTHLIKTRGQQATLRCSPISGHTSVYWYQQALGLGLQFLLWYDEGEERNRGNFPPRFSGRQFPNYSSELNVNALELEDSALYLCASSLHRDYEQYFGPGTRLTVT.